The clone carrying this T cell receptor beta chain was observed a few times. Antigen: not known. One entry per CDR3 protein results from TCRdb running MiXCR on the RACE reads. The table shows 82,000 or so distinct CDR3 sequences, with about an eighth occurring only once. Regarding time point: patch test 3, about 24 weeks after DPC sensitization. Described treatment: therapeutic diphenylcyclopropenone sensitization with weekly scalp DPC. The data are from a study of human T cells and chemical hapten exposure. Germline-derived CDR1 and CDR2 are GTSNPN and SVGIG (reference sequence). The J segment lost 4 bases and the V segment lost 1 base, leaving 5 bases of the junction unmatched. This CDR3 spans 15 amino acids. Study results and caveats: Sensitizing with DPC caused no change in TCRs above 1 in 1000 frequency. Expanded TCRs produced significantly more large CDR3 similarity clusters than controls did.

V is TRBV30 and J is TRBJ2-2, with TRBD1 matching 8 bases. The material sequenced was whole blood, taken in connection with sensitization to the hapten diphenylcyclopropenone (DPC). The receptor comes from a woman between 45 and 65 years old with alopecia areata. Some clones in this sample may be carry-over from other donors' samples. As DNA, the CDR3 is TGTGCCTGGAGTGGACAGGGGAAATCCACCGGGGAGCTGTTTTTT. This translates into CAWSGQGKSTGELFF.